A selection of T cell receptor beta chains follows, all from one sample in a study of blood T cell repertoires in COVID-19. The data were produced by immunoSEQ multiplex PCR, yet TCRdb's version contains in-frame clones alone and is incomplete. Of fewer than 250,000 clones listed, about 88% are singletons. Sequenced sample: peripheral blood. The receptors originated from a man aged 35-49 years with acute or convalescent COVID-19. CDR3s include the opening cysteine and the closing phenylalanine or tryptophan. The D gene is left open where the match is weak. Clone size is stated in some rows and not others, as once, few, many or a class when expanded.

d_gene,v_gene,abundance,j_gene,CDR3nt,CDR3aa
-,TRBV23-1,-,TRBJ2-1,TGCGCCAGCAGTCTGGGGGACTGTTTCTACAATGAGCAGTTCTTC,CASSLGDCFYNEQFF
TRBD1,TRBV18,-,TRBJ1-2,TGTGCCAGCTCACCAGGCGGGACAGGGAGCTATGGCTACACCTTC,CASSPGGTGSYGYTF
TRBD1,TRBV2,-,TRBJ1-1,TGTGCCAGCAGGAGGACAGGCCTGTTTATGAACACTGAAGCTTTCTTT,CASRRTGLFMNTEAFF
-,TRBV30,-,TRBJ1-5,TGTGCCTGGAGTCCCCGTACGCAGGAGCCCCAGCATTTT,CAWSPRTQEPQHF
-,TRBV5-4,-,TRBJ2-1,TGTGCCAGCAGCTTGGACGGGGGGCGACTCAATGAGCAGTTCTTC,CASSLDGGRLNEQFF
-,TRBV3-1/TRBV3-2,-,TRBJ1-1,TGTGCCAGCAGCCTAAGGGGCTCAACTGAAGCTTTCTTT,CASSLRGSTEAFF
TRBD2,TRBV30,-,TRBJ2-7,TGTGCCTGGAGTTTAACCGATACTAGCGGGGGCTTGAGGTTCTCCTACGAGCAGTACTTC,CAWSLTDTSGGLRFSYEQYF
-,TRBV24-1,many,TRBJ2-2,TGTGCCACCAGTGAGCACTCCCAGGCCGGGGAGCTGTTTTTT,CATSEHSQAGELFF
-,TRBV2,-,TRBJ1-1,TGTGCCAGCAGTTCCCAGGGGAACACTGAAGCTTTCTTT,CASSSQGNTEAFF
-,TRBV11-2,-,TRBJ1-2,TGTGCCAGCAGCTTAGATCTAGGGGTGGGCGGCTACACCTTC,CASSLDLGVGGYTF
-,TRBV5-6,-,TRBJ2-7,TGTGCCAGCAGCCTTGGCAGGGCCTACGAGCAGTACTTC,CASSLGRAYEQYF
-,TRBV4-1,-,TRBJ2-4,TGCGCCAGCAGCCAAGAGATTATGAGGCTTGTAAACATTCAGTACTTC,CASSQEIMRLVNIQYF
TRBD1,TRBV3-1/TRBV3-2,once,TRBJ1-2,TGTGCCAGCAGCCCTCGGGTAGGGACAGGGTATGGCTACACCTTC,CASSPRVGTGYGYTF
-,TRBV5-3,-,TRBJ1-1,TGTGCCAGAAGCTTGGCAGGGGAGTTCGCCACTGAAGCTTTCTTT,CARSLAGEFATEAFF
TRBD1,TRBV29-1,-,TRBJ1-1,TGCAGCGCTTTGGGACAGGGGAAAACTGAAGCTTTCTTT,CSALGQGKTEAFF
-,TRBV5-4,-,TRBJ2-5,TGTGCCTTCCACCCACAGGGAGGGGAGACCCAGTACTTC,CAFHPQGGETQYF
-,TRBV5-6,-,TRBJ1-1,TGTGCCAGCAGCTGGCTAAGGGGCACTGAAGCTTTCTTT,CASSWLRGTEAFF
-,TRBV27,-,TRBJ2-3,TGTGCCAGCAGTGCTCCCTCTTGGGGGCAATTTGGCACAGATACGCAGTATTTT,CASSAPSWGQFGTDTQYF
TRBD1,TRBV5-1,-,TRBJ2-5,TGCGCCAGCAGCTTCCGGGACAGGGACCAAGAGACCCAGTACTTC,CASSFRDRDQETQYF
-,TRBV7-9,-,TRBJ1-2,TGTGCCAGCAGCTTAGGTAGCGACTATGGCTACACCTTC,CASSLGSDYGYTF
-,TRBV18,-,TRBJ1-6,TGTGCCAGCTCACTTACAGAGTATAATTCACCCCTCCACTTT,CASSLTEYNSPLHF
-,TRBV7-3,-,TRBJ1-2,TGTGCCAGCAGCCCAAAGGCAGGGATTGGCTACACCTTC,CASSPKAGIGYTF
-,TRBV2,-,TRBJ1-1,TGTGCCAGCAGTGAGAAGGAATGGGGGGGAGCTTTCTTT,CASSEKEWGGAFF
-,TRBV9,few,TRBJ1-2,TGTGCCAGCAGCGCAATACCGGGGTTAGGAGGTGGCTACACCTTC,CASSAIPGLGGGYTF
-,TRBV30,-,TRBJ1-1,TGTGCCTGGAGTGTAAAACCGGGGGCTTTCTTT,CAWSVKPGAFF
TRBD1,TRBV19,-,TRBJ1-5,TGTGCCAGTAGGGTCCGGGACAGCGAGAAGCCCCAGCATTTT,CASRVRDSEKPQHF
TRBD1,TRBV7-3,-,TRBJ1-2,TGTGCCAGCAGCCCGACAGGGGGCTCCAATTATGGCTACACCTTC,CASSPTGGSNYGYTF
-,TRBV6-5,-,TRBJ1-4,TGTGCCACCGCGGGGGTTGCAACTAATGAAAAACTGTTTTTT,CATAGVATNEKLFF
TRBD1,TRBV27,-,TRBJ2-7,TGTGCCAGCAAACTTCAGACAGGGGCCGACGAGCAGTACTTC,CASKLQTGADEQYF
-,TRBV30,-,TRBJ1-1,TGTGCCTGGAGTGAGCAGGGGCTTGAAGCTTTCTTT,CAWSEQGLEAFF
TRBD1,TRBV9,-,TRBJ2-2,TGTGCCAGCAGCGTAGAAGGGACAGGGGACACCGGGGAGCTGTTTTTT,CASSVEGTGDTGELFF
TRBD2,TRBV4-1,-,TRBJ2-7,TGCGCCAGCAGCCAAGGGGGACTAGCGGGGGGCGCGGCCTACGAGCAGTACTTC,CASSQGGLAGGAAYEQYF
-,TRBV11-2,-,TRBJ1-1,TGTGCCAGCAGTTTAGACCGGGGCACTGAAGCTTTCTTT,CASSLDRGTEAFF
TRBD2,TRBV14,-,TRBJ2-1,TGTGCCAGCAGCCCGCTCAGCGGGGGGGCCTACAATGAGCAGTTCTTC,CASSPLSGGAYNEQFF
-,TRBV5-1,-,TRBJ2-2,TGCGCCAGCAGCCTGGGCGGGACCACCGGGGAGCTGTTTTTT,CASSLGGTTGELFF
-,TRBV18,-,TRBJ1-2,TGTGCCAGCTCACCGGTAGTCTCTGAGCCCTATGGCTACACCTTC,CASSPVVSEPYGYTF
TRBD2,TRBV10-3,-,TRBJ2-3,TGTGCCATCAGTGAGGGGCTAGCGGGCCACACAGATACGCAGTATTTT,CAISEGLAGHTDTQYF
-,TRBV6-5,once,TRBJ1-2,TGTGCCAGCAGTTATTCCCCATCGGGGGTTAATGGTGGCTACACCTTC,CASSYSPSGVNGGYTF
TRBD1,TRBV15,-,TRBJ2-1,TGTGCCACCAGCAGAGATATCGGGACAGGGATGGGGAATGAGCAGTTCTTC,CATSRDIGTGMGNEQFF
-,TRBV5-4,-,TRBJ2-7,TGTGCCAGCAGCTTGCCCTCAGGGTCCCGGGAGCAGTACTTC,CASSLPSGSREQYF
TRBD1,TRBV5-8,once,TRBJ2-3,TGTGCCAGCAGCGGCAGACAGGGGCCTACAGATACGCAGTATTTT,CASSGRQGPTDTQYF
TRBD1,TRBV27,-,TRBJ1-6,TGTGCCAGCAGCCTGCTTGTCAGGACAGGGACTTCACCCCTCCACTTT,CASSLLVRTGTSPLHF
-,TRBV7-9,-,TRBJ1-1,TGTGCCAGCAGCGGGGAGGGGATGAACACTGAAGCTTTCTTT,CASSGEGMNTEAFF
TRBD1,TRBV5-4,-,TRBJ1-1,TGTGCCAGCAGCAGGACAGGTGATAACACTGAAGCTTTCTTT,CASSRTGDNTEAFF
-,TRBV5-1,-,TRBJ1-2,TGCGCCAGCAGCGGAGGGGGTCGCGGGAGGGACTATGGCTACACCTTC,CASSGGGRGRDYGYTF
TRBD1,TRBV5-1,-,TRBJ2-1,TGCGCCAGCATTGCAGCAGGGGGCAACGAGCAGTTCTTC,CASIAAGGNEQFF
TRBD1,TRBV10-3,-,TRBJ1-5,TGTGCCATCAGTGAGTCAGCAGGGGGGAGCAATCAGCCCCAGCATTTT,CAISESAGGSNQPQHF
-,TRBV7-9,-,TRBJ1-1,TGTGCCAGCATCTTGATCCCCGCGACGGGGAGGGGAGCTTTCTTT,CASILIPATGRGAFF
-,TRBV5-6,-,TRBJ2-1,TGTGCCAGCAGCCTGAGGCCTCGCGGTTCCTACAATGAGCAGTTCTTC,CASSLRPRGSYNEQFF
TRBD1,TRBV7-6,few,TRBJ1-5,TGTGCCAGCAGCTTAGTTACAGGGGGGTGGCATCAGCCCCAGCATTTT,CASSLVTGGWHQPQHF
TRBD1,TRBV19,-,TRBJ2-1,TGTGCCAGTAGTATTGTCCAGGGGGCTAACAATGAGCAGTTCTTC,CASSIVQGANNEQFF
-,TRBV11-2,-,TRBJ2-7,TGTGCCAGCAGCTTAGAACGGTTGTCCTACGAGCAGTACTTC,CASSLERLSYEQYF
TRBD1,TRBV4-2,-,TRBJ2-4,TGTGCCAGCAGCCAAGATCTGTCCCAGGGGGCGGACATTCAGTACTTC,CASSQDLSQGADIQYF
TRBD1,TRBV11-2,-,TRBJ1-3,TGTGCCAGCAGCGAAGACTCAGGGGGAATTTCGGAGGGAAACACCATATATTTT,CASSEDSGGISEGNTIYF
-,TRBV5-1,-,TRBJ2-4,TGCGCCAGCTCCGAATTGTCCGGGGAGAACATTCAGTACTTC,CASSELSGENIQYF
TRBD1,TRBV5-1,many,TRBJ2-1,TGCGCCAGCAGCCTCGACAGGGGGCCCTACAATGAGCAGTTCTTC,CASSLDRGPYNEQFF